These 32 T cell receptor beta chains came from one sample sequenced in a study of identical twins (dated by TCRdb to the mid-2010s). The library was produced with 5' RACE. For sequencing, an Illumina HiSeq 2000 was employed. The public sequencing data were trimmed at Q25 with fastp and processed into clonotypes with MiXCR by TCRdb, which kept only in-frame beta chains. Rows are unified per CDR3 protein, each entry keeping the most common DNA and genes. In this sample the table shows approximately 470,000 distinct CDR3 sequences, approximately 15% of which occur a single time. The ten biggest clones cover more than 0.5% of the sample. These data were also reused for a study on yellow fever vaccine responses in identical twins.

The sequencing sample was made of CD4+ T cells sorted from blood. The receptors here all came from a woman aged 18-29 years in good health.

This CDR3 is CSAKQGSRAEQYF. For the CDR3, the DNA is TGCAGTGCCAAACAGGGGAGTCGAGCCGAGCAGTACTTC. The gene calls are TRBV20-1 and TRBJ2-7, with 7 nucleotides matching TRBD1. CDR3 size: 13 residues. The germline gives CDR1 DFQATT, CDR2 SNEGSKA (reference sequence). V shed 6 bases, J shed 6 bases, and the junction held 11 bases outside the gene matches.

CDR3 sequence reads: CASSSGGPNEKLFF. In DNA form, the CDR3 reads TGCGCCAGCAGCTCCGGAGGTCCCAATGAAAAACTGTTTTTT. V is TRBV5-1 and J is TRBJ1-4; no clear D. The CDR3 is made up of 14 amino acids. The V end was cut by 3 bases, the J end by 5 bases, with 11 bases between. The germline V gene encodes CDR1 SGHRS and CDR2 YFSETQ.

The chain is built from TRBV5-1 and TRBJ1-1; 12 nucleotides align to TRBD1. Trimming removed 4 bases from V and 4 bases from J; junction bases left unmatched: 5. CDR1 and CDR2 (germline): SGHRS, YFSETQ. The CDR3 runs to 15 residues. The CDR3 loop reads CASSPGQGAVTEAFF. As DNA, the CDR3 is TGCGCCAGCAGCCCGGGACAGGGGGCGGTCACTGAAGCTTTCTTT.

This clonotype was counted many times. This chain links TRBV12-3 or TRBV12-4 with TRBJ1-1; the match to TRBD1 covers 7 bases. The CDR3 runs to 14 residues. Trimming took 3 bases from V and 5 from J; bases not matched to a gene: 6. CDR3 sequence (DNA): TGTGCCAGCAGTTTCCTCAGGGGGTTAACTGAAGCTTTCTTT. Amino acids: CASSFLRGLTEAFF.

The genes are TRBV28 and TRBJ2-7, with a tentative D call TRBD1 (5 bases). CDR1 MDHEN and CDR2 SYDVKM come from the germline V gene. The CDR3 sequence is 15 residues long. Trimming took off 1 base at V and 1 base at J, with 11 bases between the two ends. The CDR3 spells CASSLSAAGSYEQYF. CDR3 coding DNA: TGTGCCAGCAGTTTATCGGCGGCAGGGTCCTACGAGCAGTACTTC.

This clonotype showed up just a few times. The rearrangement uses TRBV29-1 and TRBJ1-1, with no clear D. Trimming removed 2 bases from V and 1 base from J, with 11 bases in between. Germline-derived CDR1 and CDR2 are SQVTM and ANQGSEA. The CDR3 is made up of 14 amino acids. The chain's CDR3 is CSVERRLTNTEAFF. The CDR3 nucleotides are TGCAGCGTTGAACGGAGACTAACGAACACTGAAGCTTTCTTT.

The chain recombines TRBV15 with TRBJ2-3; TRBD2 matches 9 bases. The J segment lost 3 bases and the V segment lost 3 bases, leaving 4 bases of the junction unmatched. This CDR3 region has 15 residues. The germline CDR1 and CDR2 sequences are LNHNV and YYDKDF (reference sequence). The CDR3 region has the DNA TGTGCCACCAGCAGGGGCGGGGGGGCGACAGATACGCAGTATTTT. This translates into CATSRGGGATDTQYF.

This clonotype was seen only a few times. The V call is TRBV20-1, the J call TRBJ1-6; TRBD1 aligns across 7 bases. This CDR3 spans 14 amino acids. Germline loops: CDR1 DFQATT, CDR2 SNEGSKA (reference sequence). The V segment lost 6 bases and the J segment 5 bases; nucleotides outside the gene matches: 7. The CDR3 region is CSAPAGQNNSPLHF. CDR3 sequence (DNA): TGCAGTGCACCGGCGGGACAGAATAATTCACCCCTCCACTTT.

The chain carries TRBV6-5 and TRBJ2-1; 13 positions agree with TRBD2. The CDR3 runs 19 residues. Germline assignment: CDR1 MNHEY and CDR2 SVGAGI. Unmatched junction bases numbered 7, after V lost 2 bases and J lost 0 bases. The CDR3 is CASSYIGTSGVSSYNEQFF. The CDR3 DNA reads TGTGCCAGCAGTTACATCGGGACTAGCGGGGTAAGCTCCTACAATGAGCAGTTCTTC.

The gene calls are TRBV6-1 and TRBJ2-7; the D is unclear. V lost 4 bases, J lost 5 bases, and 9 bases lay in between. CDR3 length: 12 residues. The V gene's germline CDR1 is MNHNS and CDR2 SASEGT. DNA for the CDR3: TGTGCCAGCAGTGGGGGTGAGAACGAGCAGTACTTC. Its protein product is CASSGGENEQYF.

The CDR3 protein is CATSREPVPQQFF. The DNA of the CDR3 is TGTGCCACCAGCAGAGAACCTGTCCCGCAGCAGTTCTTC. This chain joins TRBV15 and TRBJ2-1; D ambiguous. The CDR3 loop spans 13 amino acids. CDR1 and CDR2 from the germline V gene are LNHNV and YYDKDF (reference sequence). Trimming removed 0 bases from V and 11 bases from J, with 11 bases in between.

This chain uses TRBV7-3 with TRBJ2-5; the D is unclear. CDR3 length: 16 amino acids. Trimming took 4 bases from V and 1 from J, leaving 16 bases between them. Looked up from germline, CDR1 is SGHTA and CDR2 is FQGTGA. In nucleotides, the CDR3 is TGTGCCAGCAGCTCCTACGGCCGACTGCCCCAAGAGACCCAGTACTTC. Encoded protein: CASSSYGRLPQETQYF.

This clonotype has at least ten counts. The rearrangement links TRBV7-2 to TRBJ1-1, with D unresolved. The CDR3 is 13 residues long. Trimming took 3 bases from V and 1 from J, leaving 6 bases between them. Germline CDR1 reads SGHTA; CDR2 reads FQGNSA. The CDR3 nucleotides read TGTGCCAGCAGCTTCTCGGGGAACACTGAAGCTTTCTTT. As protein: CASSFSGNTEAFF.

The chain is built from TRBV5-4 and TRBJ2-1; D assignment may be TRBD1 or TRBD2 (5 bases each). Germline CDR1 is SGHNT and CDR2 is YYREEE (reference sequence). The ends were cut back, 6 bases at V and 10 bases at J, with 14 bases in the middle. The length of the CDR3 is 12 residues. CDR3 region: CASTLGENEQFF. The CDR3 DNA sequence: TGTGCCAGCACCCTAGGGGAGAACGAGCAGTTCTTC.

On this clonotype itself: Compared with germline, one end of the junction differs, possibly owing to a read error. The gene calls are TRBV4-3 and TRBJ2-7; D is possibly TRBD1 (5 bases). Per the germline V gene, CDR1 is LGHNA and CDR2 is YSLEER. The CDR3 consists of 10 residues. The DNA for the CDR3 is TGCGCCAGCAGCAAAGACGACAGCCGGTTC. This codes for CASSKDDSRF.

The genes are TRBV4-1 and TRBJ2-7, with a weak D call TRBD1 (6 bases). Per the germline V gene, CDR1 is MGHRA and CDR2 is YSYEKL. V was cut by 2 bases and J by 2 bases, with 10 bases left in between. This CDR3 has 14 amino acids. The CDR3 nucleotides read TGCGCCAGCAGCCAAATCGGACAGACCTACGAGCAGTACTTC. It specifies CASSQIGQTYEQYF.

The V gene is TRBV28, the J gene TRBJ2-6, with D perhaps TRBD2 (5 bases). Germline assignment: CDR1 MDHEN and CDR2 SYDVKM. The V and J ends lost 8 bases and 4 bases respectively, with 15 bases between them. The CDR3 is 15 amino acids. CDR3 loop: CASLSAGTGANVLTF. In DNA form, the CDR3 reads TGTGCCAGCCTGTCGGCGGGCACCGGGGCCAACGTCCTGACTTTC.

This clonotype was seen only a few times. This rearrangement joins TRBV5-4 to TRBJ1-4; the match to TRBD1 covers 11 bases. Germline V CDR1 and CDR2: SGHNT, YYREEE (reference sequence). The CDR3 loop spans 13 amino acids. Germline trimming cut 5 bases from V and 8 bases from J; bases unmatched to any gene: 2. CDR3 loop: CASRGQGDEKLFF. CDR3 bases: TGTGCCAGCAGGGGACAGGGGGACGAAAAACTGTTTTTT.

The chain joins TRBV15 to TRBJ2-3, with TRBD1 as a possible D gene (6 bases). This CDR3 comprises 15 residues. The V and J ends lost 0 bases and 1 base respectively, with 8 bases between them. Germline-derived CDR1 and CDR2 are LNHNV and YYDKDF (reference sequence). CDR3 in amino acids: CATSREGHRTDTQYF. In DNA, the CDR3 is TGTGCCACCAGCAGAGAGGGACATCGCACAGATACGCAGTATTTT.

This clonotype was recorded at least ten times. The chain is built from TRBV12-3 or TRBV12-4 and TRBJ2-7; 9 nucleotides agree with TRBD2. Germline trimming cut 7 bases from V and 6 bases from J; bases unmatched to any gene: 7. This CDR3 is built from 13 residues. In DNA, the CDR3 is TGTGCCAGCACTAATAGCGGGAGTACCGAGCAGTACTTC. Protein sequence: CASTNSGSTEQYF.

The rearrangement joins TRBV29-1 to TRBJ2-7; 15 nucleotides line up with TRBD2. After removal of 7 bases from V and 7 bases from J, the junction contained 2 bases not matched to a gene. Germline V gene sequence: CDR1 SQVTM, CDR2 ANQGSEA. This CDR3 spans 12 amino acids. CDR3 in DNA: TGCAGCGGCGGACTAGCGGGAGGGGAGCAGTACTTC. Its translation is CSGGLAGGEQYF.

The chain combines TRBV4-2 with TRBJ2-5; no clear D. The CDR3 extends over 14 amino acids. Germline V gene sequence: CDR1 LGHNA, CDR2 YNFKEQ. V dropped 0 bases and J dropped 5 bases, with 10 bases sitting between them. CDR3 nucleotide sequence: TGTGCCAGCAGCCAAGATGTCGACGGCGAGACCCAGTACTTC. This gives the protein CASSQDVDGETQYF.

This chain links TRBV3-1 with TRBJ1-1; weak D call: TRBD1 (5 bases). Germline V gene data show CDR1 as LGHDT and CDR2 as YNNKEL (reference sequence). Trimming stripped 2 bases from V and 6 bases from J, with 13 bases between. This CDR3 contains 14 residues. For the CDR3, the DNA is TGTGCCAGCAGCCAAAACGGCTTGGGGGCTGAAGCTTTCTTT. It specifies CASSQNGLGAEAFF. Variable domain in full (rest from reference TRBV3-1 and TRBJ1-1): DTAVSQTPKYLVTQMGNDKSIKCEQNLGHDTMYWYKQDSKKFLKIMFSYNNKELIINETVPNRFSPKSPDKAHLNLHINSLELGDSAVYFCASSQNGLGAEAFFGQGTRLTVV.

This clonotype turned up a few times. CDR3 sequence (DNA): TGTGCCAGCAGGCCCGGGACAGATTACCTGAACAATGAGCAGTTCTTC. Translation: CASRPGTDYLNNEQFF. The genes are TRBV12-3 or TRBV12-4 and TRBJ2-1; 7 nucleotides align to TRBD1. CDR3 length: 16 residues. V lost 6 bases and J lost 5; bases outside the gene matches: 13.

This rearrangement joins TRBV20-1 to TRBJ2-7, with D maybe TRBD1 (7 bases). The CDR3 loop spans 12 amino acids. V lost 5 bases and J lost 4, with 12 bases in between. In germline, CDR1 is DFQATT, CDR2 SNEGSKA (reference sequence). CDR3 loop: CSAGGGQYEQYF. The CDR3 DNA reads TGCAGTGCTGGAGGGGGACAGTACGAGCAGTACTTC.

This clonotype was seen a handful of times. The CDR3 nucleotides are TGCGCCAGCAGCGGGGACAGTTACTCTGGAAACACCATATATTTT. It is translated as CASSGDSYSGNTIYF. This chain joins TRBV5-1 and TRBJ1-3, with 7 bases that match TRBD1. J was trimmed by 0 bases and V by 4 bases; bases with no gene match: 4. The germline gives CDR1 SGHRS, CDR2 YFSETQ. CDR3 length: 15 amino acids.

This chain joins TRBV19 and TRBJ1-2; D is ambiguous. Germline loops: CDR1 LNHDA, CDR2 SQIVND (reference sequence). The CDR3 sequence is 13 residues long. Trimming pared 5 bases from V and 7 bases from J, leaving 14 bases between. The CDR3 loop is CASSREALGGYTF. The CDR3 DNA sequence: TGTGCCAGTAGTCGGGAGGCCCTAGGTGGCTACACCTTC.

The gene calls are TRBV10-3 and TRBJ2-3; 7 positions agree with TRBD2. The CDR3 extends over 14 amino acids. J gave up 4 bases and V 4 bases, and 5 bases lay outside the gene matches. Germline V lookup: CDR1 ENHRY, CDR2 SYGVKD. CDR3 nucleotide sequence: TGTGCCATCAGTGGGTCTAGCGGCTCAGATACGCAGTATTTT. It translates to CAISGSSGSDTQYF.

This clonotype was observed a single time. The chain is built from TRBV28 and TRBJ2-5; no clear D. The V gene lost 6 bases and the J gene lost 3 bases, with 23 bases spanning the gap. CDR1 is MDHEN and CDR2 is SYDVKM in the germline V gene. The length of the CDR3 is 17 residues. The CDR3: CASSPIRDKETEETQYF. CDR3 sequence (DNA): TGTGCCAGCAGCCCAATTCGAGACAAAGAAACGGAAGAGACCCAGTACTTC.

This clonotype was counted only a few times. This rearrangement joins TRBV10-3 to TRBJ2-5; TRBD2 matches 14 bases. Per the germline V gene, CDR1 is ENHRY and CDR2 is SYGVKD. The CDR3 loop spans 15 amino acids. V trimming: 4 bases; J trimming: 2 bases; junction bases outside the gene matches: 0. CDR3 DNA: TGTGCCATCAGTGGGACTAGCGGGGGGCAAGAGACCCAGTACTTC. It is translated as CAISGTSGGQETQYF.

The V gene is TRBV6-2 or TRBV6-3, the J gene TRBJ2-7; no clear D gene. From germline, CDR1 is MNHEY and CDR2 SVGEGT. CDR3 length: 12 amino acids. Trimming left V 2 bases short and J 3 bases short, with 5 bases between. The CDR3 here is CASSYQIYEQYF. For the CDR3, the DNA is TGTGCCAGCAGTTACCAGATCTACGAGCAGTACTTC.

The chain employs TRBV10-3 and TRBJ2-6; D remains ambiguous. The CDR3 runs 16 residues. The V end was cut by 3 bases, the J end by 4 bases, with 13 bases between. Germline V gene sequence: CDR1 ENHRY, CDR2 SYGVKD. CDR3 bases: TGTGCCATCAGTGATACCACCCCTAGGGGGGCCAACGTCCTGACTTTC. It yields the protein CAISDTTPRGANVLTF.